This T cell receptor (beta chain) was observed in a study of blood T cell repertoires in COVID-19. Methods used by the authors: Reference gene primer amplification gave nucleated cell count estimates. Measured with immunoSEQ multiplex PCR; TCRdb has only the in-frame clones, and not every one. The V and J calls and clone size were taken over from that table, and D and trimming were inferred from the DNA. The sample carries about 130,000 clones, 86% recorded once. The CDR3 runs 12 residues. Germline V gene sequence: CDR1 LGHDT, CDR2 YNNKEL (reference sequence). The V and J ends lost 2 bases and 10 bases respectively, with 11 bases between them. This clone was detected once.

The chain joins TRBV3-1 (or the pseudogene TRBV3-2) to TRBJ1-2, with D perhaps TRBD1 (5 bases). Material for sequencing was peripheral blood. This sequence originates from a human donor in a cohort sampled during active COVID-19. DNA of the CDR3: TGTGCCAGCAGCCAAAGAACAGGAGACTACACCTTC. This translates into CASSQRTGDYTF.